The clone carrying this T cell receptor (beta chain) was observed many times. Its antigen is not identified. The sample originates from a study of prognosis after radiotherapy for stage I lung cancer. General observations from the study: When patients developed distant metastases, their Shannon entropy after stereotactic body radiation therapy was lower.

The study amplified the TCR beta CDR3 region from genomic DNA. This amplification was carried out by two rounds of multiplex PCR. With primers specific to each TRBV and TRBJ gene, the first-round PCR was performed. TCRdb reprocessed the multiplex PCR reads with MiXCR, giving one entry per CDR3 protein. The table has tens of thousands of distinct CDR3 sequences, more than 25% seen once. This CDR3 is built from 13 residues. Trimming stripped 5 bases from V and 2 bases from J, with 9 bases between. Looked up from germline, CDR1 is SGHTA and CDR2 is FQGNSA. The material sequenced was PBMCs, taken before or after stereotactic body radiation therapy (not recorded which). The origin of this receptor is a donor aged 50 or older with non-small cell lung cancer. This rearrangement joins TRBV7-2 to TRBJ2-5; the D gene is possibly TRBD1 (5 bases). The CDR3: CASSLGPQETQYF. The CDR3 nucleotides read TGTGCCAGCAGCCTGGGGCCTCAAGAGACCCAGTACTTC.